This TCR beta chain came from a study of blood T cell repertoires in COVID-19. On the study more broadly: From the United States, Italy and Spain came samples of acute and convalescent COVID-19. T cells, B-cell-depleted T cells, or PBMCs provided the cDNA or gDNA that served as material.

Authors' analysis steps: It was from reference gene primer amplification that nucleated cell counts were estimated. Only in-frame clones appear in the TCRdb table, and some are missing; sequencing was by immunoSEQ multiplex PCR. That table is the source of V, J and clone size, and D and trimming were worked out from the DNA. There are 140,000 to 150,000 clones in the sample; approximately 80% occur only once, and roughly 2.9% lies in the top ten. The V gene end was trimmed by 5 bases and the J gene end by 2 bases; junction bases not matched to a gene: 5. Germline V gene data show CDR1 as LNHDA and CDR2 as SQIVND (reference sequence). CDR3 size: 15 residues.

Material: peripheral blood. The chain has TRBV19 and TRBJ2-7, with TRBD1 matching 11 bases. This TCR was recovered from a woman aged 40 to 50 with active or convalescent COVID-19. The CDR3 nucleotides are TGTGCCAGTAGTCCCAGGGACAGGGGGGCCTACGAGCAGTACTTC. Protein: CASSPRDRGAYEQYF.